The source of this TCR beta chain is a study of cytomegalovirus exposure and HLA in healthy donors. This CDR3 is 19 amino acids long. Germline V gene lookup returns CDR1 ENHRY and CDR2 SYGVKD. The junction had 13 bases not matched to a gene; V was cut back by 4 bases and J by 0 bases. Overall study results and limits: Excluded were some V segments that proved indistinguishable, including TRBV6-2 and TRBV6-3. In a later analysis, specific HLA alleles were associated with more than 15,000 TCR beta sequences at a 0.05 false discovery rate. Presence/absence analyses supposed approximately even sequencing depth among donors.

As regards this clone: Its antigen is as yet unknown.

The PCR used 60 Vbeta and 13 Jbeta primers. Here immunoSEQ multiplex PCR was the method, and the copy in TCRdb shows in-frame clones only, minus some. This repertoire shows about 130,000 clones, roughly 78% found once; its top ten account for roughly a tenth. The clonotype originates from a man aged 25-45 years in good health and CMV-seropositive. Sample: PBMCs. The chain is built from TRBV10-3 and TRBJ1-4; TRBD1 agrees at 8 bases. The CDR3 nucleotides are TGTGCCATCAGTGCGCAGGGACAGGCCTACGGTGCAACTAATGAAAAACTGTTTTTT. Translation: CAISAQGQAYGATNEKLFF.